The TCR beta chain under discussion was sequenced for a study of cytotoxic CD8 clonotypes in ibrutinib-treated CLL. Germline lookup yields CDR1 GTSNPN and CDR2 SVGIG (reference sequence). This CDR3 region has 15 residues. Trimming removed 2 bases at V and 4 bases at J, with 17 bases between. The data were produced by immunoSEQ multiplex PCR, yet TCRdb's version contains in-frame clones alone and is incomplete. The sample carries some 300,000 clones, about 77% recorded once. This sequence joins TRBV30 and TRBJ1-2; D gene unclear. The TCR was taken from a human donor with chronic lymphocytic leukemia. The source material was PBMCs, sampled before ibrutinib treatment. CDR3 in amino acids: CAWSMLRESPYGYTF. The CDR3 region has the DNA TGTGCCTGGAGTATGCTTAGGGAATCCCCCTATGGCTACACCTTC.